These 4 T cell receptor beta chains originate from one sample sequenced in a study of T cells in tuberculosis. After thawing and overnight rest, PBMC were stained with GMM-loaded CD1B tetramer, viability dye and anti-CD3 for sorting. The CD1B tetramers carried C32 glucose monomycolate purified from Rhodococcus equi. The method was immunoSEQ multiplex PCR; TCRdb's version includes in-frame clones alone and lacks a portion of them. The sample carries 70,000 to 95,000 clones, roughly 93% recorded once. The specimen sequenced was CD1b-GMM tetramer-negative cells sorted from PBMCs. Receptors were obtained from an adult woman with latent tuberculosis.

The chain uses TRBV4-2 and TRBJ1-1; D perhaps matches TRBD1 (5 bases). Germline V lookup: CDR1 LGHNA, CDR2 YNFKEQ. V was cut by 1 base and J by 8 bases, with 14 bases left in between. This CDR3 contains 14 residues. As DNA, the CDR3 is TGTGCCAGCAGCCAAGGTTCCGGGGGTTCCGAAGCTTTCTTT. Translation gives CASSQGSGGSEAFF.

In nucleotides, the CDR3 is TGTGCCAGCAGCTTCCGGCAGGGCTGGACTGAAGCTTTCTTT. Its translation is CASSFRQGWTEAFF. The rearrangement uses TRBV11-2 and TRBJ1-1; TRBD1 is a possible D gene (5 bases). This CDR3 has 14 amino acids. Between the trimmed V and J ends, which lost 3 bases and 5 bases, there was a span of 13 bases. CDR1 and CDR2 (germline): SGHAT, FQNNGV.

V usage is TRBV29-1 and J usage is TRBJ2-2; 7 nucleotides line up with TRBD2. J gave up 6 bases and V 7 bases, and 11 bases lay outside the gene matches. Germline CDR1 is SQVTM and CDR2 is ANQGSEA. The CDR3 sequence is 14 residues long. The CDR3: CSEYGGNPAGELFF. The CDR3 DNA reads as TGCAGCGAATACGGGGGGAACCCAGCCGGGGAGCTGTTTTTT.

The genes are TRBV9 and TRBJ1-3; D not resolved. The CDR3 sequence is 16 residues long. The germline V and J ends were trimmed by 0 bases and 4 bases, with 14 bases remaining between them. Germline lookup yields CDR1 SGDLS and CDR2 YYNGEE. CDR3 protein: CASSVDSGSAGNTIYF. The CDR3 DNA is TGTGCCAGCAGCGTAGACTCGGGATCCGCCGGAAACACCATATATTTT. Full variable domain (remainder filled in from reference TRBV9 and TRBJ1-3): DSGVTQTPKHLITATGQRVTLRCSPRSGDLSVYWYQQSLDQGLQFLIQYYNGEERAKGNILERFSAQQFPDLHSELNLSSLELGDSALYFCASSVDSGSAGNTIYFGEGSWLTVV.